The following is a T cell receptor beta chain sequence with its context. The source of the sample is a study of OX40 agonist ivuxolimab in advanced cancers. Turning to the study itself: Patients enrolled in dose escalation were diagnosed with hepatocellular carcinoma, melanoma, renal cell or head and neck cancer. A history of anti-PD-1, anti-PD-L1 or anti-CTLA-4 therapy was acceptable, and about 40% had some.

The V end lost 5 bases, the J end lost 1 base, and 8 bases lay between the germline ends. CDR1 and CDR2 from the germline V gene are SEHNR and FQNEAQ (reference sequence). The CDR3 consists of 14 residues. Clones were read by immunoSEQ multiplex PCR, and TCRdb kept only the in-frame ones, dropping some. The table includes around 76,000 clones, 75% to 85% detected once. This TCR was sampled from an adult with an advanced solid tumor such as melanoma, head and neck, liver or kidney cancer. The source was CD4+ or CD8+ T cells sorted from blood, collected in a trial of the OX40 agonist ivuxolimab. The chain joins TRBV7-9 to TRBJ2-2; D might be TRBD1 (5 bases). The CDR3 loop is CASSRQGNTGELFF. CDR3 DNA sequence: TGTGCCAGCAGCCGGCAGGGGAACACCGGGGAGCTGTTTTTT.